Listed below are T cell receptor beta chains from one sample, sequenced in a study of regulatory T cells in long-lasting Graves disease. From the multiplex PCR reads, TCRdb called clonotypes with MiXCR, one entry per CDR3 protein. The repertoire consists of about 400,000 distinct CDR3 sequences, with 15% occurring once and the leading ten covering under 9%. These sequences were also reported in another study, on T cells in Graves' hyperthyroidism and ophthalmopathy.

The source material was peripheral blood mononuclear cells (PBMCs), sampled at new diagnosis, from a patient treated with antithyroid drugs. The receptors come from a woman between 35 and 50 years old with Graves disease. CDR3s include the opening cysteine and the closing phenylalanine or tryptophan. A D gene is named only where the DNA matches it firmly. Not every row has a clone size; where given, it reads once, few, many or a size class.

>TRBV9|many|TRBD2|TRBJ2-1
CASSVTSGGSYNEQFF
TGTGCCAGCAGCGTAACTAGCGGGGGCTCCTACAATGAGCAGTTCTTC
>TRBV28|many|NA|TRBJ1-6
CARPEYSPLHF
TGTGCCAGACCGGAATATTCACCCCTCCACTTT
>TRBV10-3|many|TRBD2|TRBJ2-7
CAISAGGPTYEQYF
TGTGCCATCAGTGCGGGAGGACCCACCTACGAGCAGTACTTC
>TRBV18|many|TRBD2|TRBJ2-1
CASSPASGRINEQFF
TGTGCCAGCTCACCAGCTAGCGGGAGAATAAATGAGCAGTTCTTC
>TRBV29-1|NA|NA|TRBJ2-7
CSVEDQAGNSYEQYF
TGCAGCGTTGAAGATCAGGCAGGCAACTCCTACGAGCAGTACTTC
>TRBV19|NA|TRBD2|TRBJ2-3
CASSIGLAARTDTQYF
TGTGCCAGTAGTATAGGGCTAGCGGCCCGCACAGATACGCAGTATTTT
>TRBV4-2|few|TRBD2|TRBJ2-3
CASSPRLAGGGDTQYF
TGTGCCAGCAGCCCCCGGTTAGCGGGAGGGGGAGATACGCAGTATTTT
>TRBV24-1|many|NA|TRBJ2-3
CATSDPRSPTDTQYF
TGTGCCACCAGTGATCCTAGGTCCCCCACAGATACGCAGTATTTT
>TRBV3-1|NA|TRBD2|TRBJ2-2
CASSQGIRLAGGNTGELFF
TGTGCCAGCAGCCAAGGGATCCGACTAGCGGGAGGAAACACCGGGGAGCTGTTTTTT
>TRBV7-6|many|TRBD1|TRBJ2-3
CASSLADDRGNTQYF
TGTGCCAGCAGCTTAGCGGATGACAGGGGGAATACGCAGTATTTT
>TRBV4-1|few|NA|TRBJ2-3
CASSQEANTDTQYF
TGCGCCAGCAGCCAAGAAGCCAACACAGATACGCAGTATTTT
>TRBV11-1|NA|NA|TRBJ2-7
CASSLAEKQYF
TGTGCCAGCAGCTTAGCGGAAAAGCAGTACTTC
>TRBV12-3/TRBV12-4|few|TRBD1|TRBJ2-1
CASAKQGGSEQFF
TGTGCCAGCGCTAAACAGGGGGGCTCTGAGCAGTTCTTC
>TRBV7-8|many|NA|TRBJ2-7
CASSLGVVGGGSSYEQYF
TGTGCCAGCAGCTTAGGGGTCGTAGGCGGAGGGAGCTCCTACGAGCAGTACTTC
>TRBV7-9|many|TRBD1|TRBJ2-1
CASSPGGLLSLEQFF
TGTGCCAGCAGCCCAGGGGGCCTTCTCTCGTTGGAGCAGTTCTTC